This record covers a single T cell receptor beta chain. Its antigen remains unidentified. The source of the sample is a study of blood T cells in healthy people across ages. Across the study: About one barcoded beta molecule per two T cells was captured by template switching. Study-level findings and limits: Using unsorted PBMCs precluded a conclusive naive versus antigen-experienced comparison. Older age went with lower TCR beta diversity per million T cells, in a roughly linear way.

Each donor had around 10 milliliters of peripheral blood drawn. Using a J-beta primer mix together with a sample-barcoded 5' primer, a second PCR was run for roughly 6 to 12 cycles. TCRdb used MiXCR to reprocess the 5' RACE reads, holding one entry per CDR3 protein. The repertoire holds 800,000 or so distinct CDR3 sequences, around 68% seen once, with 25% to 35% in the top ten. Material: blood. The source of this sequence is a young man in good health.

The CDR3 sequence is CASSLVELNTEAFF. DNA of the CDR3: TGCGCCAGCAGTCTGGTAGAGCTGAACACTGAAGCTTTCTTT. V is TRBV4-1 and J is TRBJ1-1; no reliable D call. The CDR3 covers 14 residues. CDR1 and CDR2 from the germline V gene are MGHRA and YSYEKL. The V end was cut by 6 bases, the J end by 0 bases, with 11 bases between.